A single sample is the source of the 17 T cell receptor beta chains below, sequenced in a study of cytomegalovirus exposure and HLA in healthy donors. PCR used 60 Vbeta primers and 13 Jbeta primers. The data were produced by immunoSEQ multiplex PCR, yet TCRdb's version contains in-frame clones alone and is incomplete. This sample has about 150,000 clones, with roughly 80% found just once. Sample: PBMCs. These receptor sequences come from a human donor in good health.

The chain is built from TRBV29-1 and TRBJ1-2, with TRBD1 matching 11 bases. V lost 6 bases, J lost 0 bases, and 6 bases stayed unmatched. CDR1 is SQVTM and CDR2 is ANQGSEA in the germline V gene. This CDR3 spans 15 amino acids. The CDR3 loop is CSVWTGGHTNYGYTF. CDR3 nucleotides: TGCAGCGTATGGACAGGGGGCCACACTAACTATGGCTACACCTTC.

The chain carries TRBV29-1 and TRBJ1-1; TRBD1 aligns across 10 bases. Unmatched junction bases numbered 6, after V lost 6 bases and J lost 2 bases. Germline V gene sequence: CDR1 SQVTM, CDR2 ANQGSEA. This CDR3 comprises 14 residues. The CDR3 nucleotides read TGCAGCGTGGCGGGACAGGGGTTCAACACTGAAGCTTTCTTT. Translating gives CSVAGQGFNTEAFF.

The chain links TRBV7-8 to TRBJ2-7; 10 bases agree with TRBD1. This CDR3 is built from 14 residues. After removal of 4 bases from V and 6 bases from J, the junction contained 6 bases not matched to a gene. The V gene's germline CDR1 is SGHVS and CDR2 FQNEAQ. CDR3 sequence reads: CASSSGTGVLEQYF. Written as DNA, the CDR3 is TGTGCCAGCAGCTCCGGGACAGGGGTACTCGAGCAGTACTTC.

V gene TRBV7-2 combines with J gene TRBJ1-2; D gene ambiguous. V lost 2 bases and J lost 8, with 12 bases in between. The CDR3 loop spans 13 amino acids. CDR1 SGHTA and CDR2 FQGNSA come from the germline V gene. The CDR3 nucleotides are TGTGCCAGCAGCTTAATTTGGGGAGACGGCTACACCTTC. It is translated as CASSLIWGDGYTF.

V is TRBV10-3 and J is TRBJ2-3, with a tentative D call TRBD2 (5 bases). The CDR3 extends over 13 amino acids. Trimming stripped 7 bases from V and 3 bases from J, with 11 bases between. The V gene's germline CDR1 is ENHRY and CDR2 SYGVKD. CDR3 loop: CAIKKEATDTQYF. The CDR3 DNA sequence: TGTGCCATCAAAAAGGAGGCGACAGATACGCAGTATTTT.

The V and J genes are TRBV7-2 and TRBJ1-2; TRBD1 matches at 8 bases. The CDR3 is 14 residues long. The junction had 5 bases not matched to a gene; V was cut back by 1 base and J by 7 bases. Per germline, CDR1 SGHTA and CDR2 FQGNSA. CDR3 protein: CASSLGTGLCGYTF. CDR3 nucleotide sequence: TGTGCCAGCAGCTTAGGGACAGGGCTGTGTGGCTACACCTTC.

The chain links TRBV19 to TRBJ2-1, with D perhaps matching TRBD2 (6 bases). The CDR3 contains 16 residues. Germline V gene data show CDR1 as LNHDA and CDR2 as SQIVND (reference sequence). Trimming cost V 4 bases and J 9 bases, with 22 bases left between them. The CDR3 DNA reads TGTGCCAGTAGTAGGTGGAGCGCGGGAATAGAACGTGAGCAGTTCTTC. Its protein product is CASSRWSAGIEREQFF.

The V gene is TRBV7-9, the J gene TRBJ1-4; no clear D. This CDR3 has 15 residues. CDR1 SEHNR and CDR2 FQNEAQ come from the germline V gene (reference sequence). V dropped 5 bases and J dropped 8 bases, with 18 bases sitting between them. The CDR3 here is CASSRAAGIGEKLFF. The CDR3 nucleotides are TGTGCCAGCAGCCGCGCGGCGGGGATTGGGGAAAAACTGTTTTTT.

The chain uses TRBV10-3 and TRBJ1-2, with D perhaps matching TRBD1 (5 bases). The CDR3 spans 14 residues. In germline, CDR1 is ENHRY, CDR2 SYGVKD. V was trimmed by 3 bases and J by 1 base, leaving 9 bases between them. CDR3 loop: CAISDLQGNYGYTF. In DNA, the CDR3 is TGTGCCATCAGTGACCTCCAGGGTAACTATGGCTACACCTTC.

This clone was found once. This sequence joins TRBV30 and TRBJ2-4; the match to TRBD2 covers 13 bases. CDR1 is GTSNPN and CDR2 is SVGIG in the germline V gene (reference sequence). After removal of 4 bases from V and 0 bases from J, the junction contained 12 bases not matched to a gene. This CDR3 contains 19 residues. The CDR3 protein is CAWKHPGLAGELAKNIQYF. The CDR3 region has the DNA TGTGCCTGGAAACATCCTGGACTAGCGGGAGAACTAGCCAAAAACATTCAGTACTTC.

The J gene is TRBJ2-5, the V gene TRBV10-3; 9 bases match TRBD2. From germline, CDR1 is ENHRY and CDR2 SYGVKD. The CDR3 contains 16 residues. The trim removed 4 bases at V and 1 base at J, leaving 7 bases unmatched. The CDR3 coding sequence is TGTGCCATCAGTGCGGTAGCGGGGGCCATCCAAGAGACCCAGTACTTC. Its protein product is CAISAVAGAIQETQYF.

This clone has just one count. The rearrangement uses TRBV11-2 and TRBJ1-6; D remains unclear. The CDR3 sequence is 14 residues long. The germline V and J ends were trimmed by 6 bases and 6 bases, with 12 bases remaining between them. Germline V lookup: CDR1 SGHAT, CDR2 FQNNGV. CDR3 residues: CASSPTSINSPLHF. CDR3 nucleotides: TGTGCCAGCAGTCCAACAAGTATTAATTCACCCCTCCACTTT.

The chain has TRBV29-1 and TRBJ1-2; D gene ambiguous. CDR3 length: 12 residues. CDR1 is SQVTM and CDR2 is ANQGSEA in the germline V gene. V was cut by 3 bases and J by 4 bases, with 9 bases left in between. The CDR3, as DNA: TGCAGCGTTGAGGGCACTCTCTATGGCTACACCTTC. Protein: CSVEGTLYGYTF.

The chain carries TRBV7-9 and TRBJ1-1; 7 nucleotides align to TRBD1. This CDR3 has 14 amino acids. The V and J ends lost 8 bases and 0 bases, in that order; junction bases with no gene match: 6. Germline loops: CDR1 SEHNR, CDR2 FQNEAQ (reference sequence). The CDR3 nucleotides read TGTGCCAGCCGACGGGACAGACTGAACACTGAAGCTTTCTTT. Encoded protein: CASRRDRLNTEAFF.

Only a few counts were recorded for this clone. The V and J genes are TRBV7-8 and TRBJ1-4; a possible D gene is TRBD1 (6 bases). The CDR3 has 16 amino acids. Trimming pared 5 bases from V and 4 bases from J, leaving 17 bases between. Germline CDR1 and CDR2: SGHVS and FQNEAQ. CDR3 loop: CASSLRRTVLNEKLFF. The CDR3 bases are TGTGCCAGCAGCCTGCGAAGGACAGTTCTTAATGAAAAACTGTTTTTT.

The rearrangement links TRBV4-2 to TRBJ2-7, with D tentatively TRBD2 (5 bases). The CDR3 is 15 residues long. The V gene's germline CDR1 is LGHNA and CDR2 YNFKEQ. V shed 0 bases and J shed 4 bases, with 13 bases lying between them. CDR3 residues: CASSQEFGERYEQYF. In DNA form, the CDR3 reads TGTGCCAGCAGCCAAGAGTTCGGGGAAAGGTACGAGCAGTACTTC.

The rearrangement uses TRBV5-4 and TRBJ2-7, with a tentative D call TRBD1 (6 bases). Germline values: CDR1 SGHNT, CDR2 YYREEE (reference sequence). The CDR3 runs 15 residues. Trimming cost V 0 bases and J 3 bases, with 13 bases left between them. Here the CDR3 DNA reads TGTGCCAGCAGCTTGGCGGGCACAGGGAGCTACGAGCAGTACTTC. Protein: CASSLAGTGSYEQYF. The full variable domain, completed using reference TRBV5-4 and TRBJ2-7, is ETGVTQSPTHLIKTRGQQVTLRCSSQSGHNTVSWYQQALGQGPQFIFQYYREEENGRGNFPPRFSGLQFPNYSSELNVNALELDDSALYLCASSLAGTGSYEQYFGPGTRLTVT.